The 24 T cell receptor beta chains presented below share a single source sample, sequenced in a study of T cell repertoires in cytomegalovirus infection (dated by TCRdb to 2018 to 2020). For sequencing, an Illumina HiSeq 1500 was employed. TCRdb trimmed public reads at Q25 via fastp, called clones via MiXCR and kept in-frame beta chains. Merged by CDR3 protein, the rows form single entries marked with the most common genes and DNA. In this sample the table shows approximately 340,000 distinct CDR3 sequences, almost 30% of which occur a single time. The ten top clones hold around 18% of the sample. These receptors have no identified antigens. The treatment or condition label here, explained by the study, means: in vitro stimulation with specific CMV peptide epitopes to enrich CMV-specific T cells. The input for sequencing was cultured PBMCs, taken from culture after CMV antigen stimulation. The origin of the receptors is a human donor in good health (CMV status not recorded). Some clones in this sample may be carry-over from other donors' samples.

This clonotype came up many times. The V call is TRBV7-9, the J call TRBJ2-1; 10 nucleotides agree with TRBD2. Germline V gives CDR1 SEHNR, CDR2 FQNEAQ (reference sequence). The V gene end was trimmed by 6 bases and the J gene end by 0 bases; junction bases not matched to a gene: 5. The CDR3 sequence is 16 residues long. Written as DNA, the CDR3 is TGTGCCAGCAGTTGGACTAGCGGCAGCTCCTACAATGAGCAGTTCTTC. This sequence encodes CASSWTSGSSYNEQFF.

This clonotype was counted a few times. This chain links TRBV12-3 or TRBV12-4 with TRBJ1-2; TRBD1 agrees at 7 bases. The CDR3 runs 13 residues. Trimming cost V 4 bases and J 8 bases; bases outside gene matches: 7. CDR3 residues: CASSSLGGQGYTF. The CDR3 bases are TGTGCCAGCAGTTCCTTAGGGGGCCAGGGCTACACCTTC.

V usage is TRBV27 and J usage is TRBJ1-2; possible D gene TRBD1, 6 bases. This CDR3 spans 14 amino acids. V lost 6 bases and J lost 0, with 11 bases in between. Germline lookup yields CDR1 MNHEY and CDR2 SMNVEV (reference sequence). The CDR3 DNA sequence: TGTGCCAGCAGACGACAGGCAACTAACTATGGCTACACCTTC. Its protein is CASRRQATNYGYTF.

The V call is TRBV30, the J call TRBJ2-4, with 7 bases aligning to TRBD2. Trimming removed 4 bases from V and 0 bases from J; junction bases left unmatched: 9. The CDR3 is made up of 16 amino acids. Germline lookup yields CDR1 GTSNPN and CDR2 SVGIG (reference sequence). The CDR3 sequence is CAWTSGSPLAKNIQYF. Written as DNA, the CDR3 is TGTGCCTGGACTAGCGGATCCCCTCTAGCCAAAAACATTCAGTACTTC.

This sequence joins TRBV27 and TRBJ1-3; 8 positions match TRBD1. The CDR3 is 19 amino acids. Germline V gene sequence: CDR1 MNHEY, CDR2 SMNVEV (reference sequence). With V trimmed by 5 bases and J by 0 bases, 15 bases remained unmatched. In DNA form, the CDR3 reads TGTGCCAGCAGTCCACTAGTGGAGCCAGGGGGCAGCTCTGGAAACACCATATATTTT. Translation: CASSPLVEPGGSSGNTIYF.

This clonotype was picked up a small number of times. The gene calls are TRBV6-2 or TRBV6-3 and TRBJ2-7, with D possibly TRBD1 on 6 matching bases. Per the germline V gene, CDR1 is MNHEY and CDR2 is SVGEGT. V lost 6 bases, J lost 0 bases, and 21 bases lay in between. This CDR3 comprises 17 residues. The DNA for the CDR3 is TGTGCCAGCAGCCCCTCGCAGGGGAGCCCTTTCTCCTACGAGCAGTACTTC. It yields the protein CASSPSQGSPFSYEQYF.

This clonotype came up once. Written as DNA, the CDR3 is TGCAGCGCTACTCCGGGACAGGGGGCCCCAGATACGCAGTATTTT. This sequence encodes CSATPGQGAPDTQYF. The gene calls are TRBV29-1 and TRBJ2-3; 12 bases are a match to TRBD1. V gave up 7 bases and J gave up 4 bases; unmatched junction bases: 9. CDR3 length: 15 amino acids. Germline assignment: CDR1 SQVTM and CDR2 ANQGSEA.

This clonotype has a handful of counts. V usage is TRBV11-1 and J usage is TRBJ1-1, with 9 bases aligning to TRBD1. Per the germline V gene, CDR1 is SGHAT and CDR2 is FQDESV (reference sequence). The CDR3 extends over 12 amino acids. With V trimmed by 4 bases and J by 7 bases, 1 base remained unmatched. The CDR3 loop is CASSWDRDEAFF. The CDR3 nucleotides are TGTGCCAGCAGCTGGGACAGGGATGAAGCTTTCTTT.

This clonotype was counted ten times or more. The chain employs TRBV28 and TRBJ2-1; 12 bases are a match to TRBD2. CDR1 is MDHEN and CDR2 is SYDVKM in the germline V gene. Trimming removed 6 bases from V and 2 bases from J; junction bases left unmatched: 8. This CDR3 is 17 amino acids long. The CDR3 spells CASSSRLAGVPYNEQFF. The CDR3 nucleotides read TGTGCCAGCAGCAGCCGACTAGCGGGAGTCCCCTACAATGAGCAGTTCTTC. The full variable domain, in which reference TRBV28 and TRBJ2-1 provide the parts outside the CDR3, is DVKVTQSSRYLVKRTGEKVFLECVQDMDHENMFWYRQDPGLGLRLIYFSYDVKMKEKGDIPEGYSVSREKKERFSLILESASTNQTSMYLCASSSRLAGVPYNEQFFGPGTRLTVL.

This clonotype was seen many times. The CDR3 DNA is TGTGCCAGCAGCTCTGACAGGGTCGACTATGGCTACACCTTC. It translates to CASSSDRVDYGYTF. The chain is built from TRBV7-2 and TRBJ1-2; 7 bases agree with TRBD1. Germline lookup yields CDR1 SGHTA and CDR2 FQGNSA. The J segment lost 3 bases and the V segment lost 4 bases, leaving 5 bases of the junction unmatched. This CDR3 has 14 residues.

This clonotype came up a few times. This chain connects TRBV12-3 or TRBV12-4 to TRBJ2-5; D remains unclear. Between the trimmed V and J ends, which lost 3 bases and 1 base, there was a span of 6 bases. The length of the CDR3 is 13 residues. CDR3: CASSFSSQETQYF. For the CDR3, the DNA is TGTGCCAGCAGTTTCTCTTCCCAAGAGACCCAGTACTTC.

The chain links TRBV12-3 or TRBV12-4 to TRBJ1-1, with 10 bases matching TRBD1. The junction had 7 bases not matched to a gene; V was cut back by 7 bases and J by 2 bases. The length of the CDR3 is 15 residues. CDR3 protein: CASTSGTGVNTEAFF. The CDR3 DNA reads TGTGCCAGCACCTCCGGGACAGGGGTTAACACTGAAGCTTTCTTT.

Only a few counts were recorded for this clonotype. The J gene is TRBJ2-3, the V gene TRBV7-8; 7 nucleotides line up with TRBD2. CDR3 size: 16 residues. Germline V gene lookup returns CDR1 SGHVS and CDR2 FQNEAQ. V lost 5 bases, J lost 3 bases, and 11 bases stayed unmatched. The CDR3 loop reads CASSRWGEGQTDTQYF. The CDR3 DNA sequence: TGTGCCAGCAGCCGTTGGGGGGAGGGCCAGACAGATACGCAGTATTTT.

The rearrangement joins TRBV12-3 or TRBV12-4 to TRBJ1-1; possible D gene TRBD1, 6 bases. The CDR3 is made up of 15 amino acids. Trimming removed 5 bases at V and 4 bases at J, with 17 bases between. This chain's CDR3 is CASSPTGRSGTEAFF. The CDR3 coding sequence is TGTGCCAGCAGTCCTACAGGGAGAAGCGGCACTGAAGCTTTCTTT.

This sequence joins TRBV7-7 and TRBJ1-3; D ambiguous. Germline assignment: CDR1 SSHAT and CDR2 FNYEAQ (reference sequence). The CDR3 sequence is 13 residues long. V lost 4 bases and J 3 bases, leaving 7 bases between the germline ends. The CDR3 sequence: CASSSGRGNTIYF. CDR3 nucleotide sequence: TGTGCCAGCAGCTCCGGACGTGGAAACACCATATATTTT. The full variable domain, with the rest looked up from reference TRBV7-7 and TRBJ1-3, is GAGVSQSPRYKVTKRGQDVTLRCDPISSHATLYWYQQALGQGPEFLTYFNYEAQPDKSGLPSDRFSAERPEGSISTLTIQRTEQRDSAMYRCASSSGRGNTIYFGEGSWLTVV.

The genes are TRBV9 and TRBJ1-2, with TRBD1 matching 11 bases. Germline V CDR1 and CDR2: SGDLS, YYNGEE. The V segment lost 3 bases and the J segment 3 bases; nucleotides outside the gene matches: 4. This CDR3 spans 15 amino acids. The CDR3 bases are TGTGCCAGCAGCGACGGACAGGGGGCGGACTATGGCTACACCTTC. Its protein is CASSDGQGADYGYTF.

The CDR3 bases are TGTGCCAGCATTTCTGGGACTAGCGGGAGGGCTTACTACAATGAGCAGTTCTTC. This encodes CASISGTSGRAYYNEQFF. This rearrangement joins TRBV2 to TRBJ2-1, with 16 bases matching TRBD2. V lost 7 bases to trimming and J lost 3 bases; unmatched junction nucleotides: 9. The CDR3 runs 18 residues. From germline, CDR1 is SNHLY and CDR2 FYNNEI. The full variable domain, rest sourced from reference TRBV2 and TRBJ2-1, is EPEVTQTPSHQVTQMGQEVILRCVPISNHLYFYWYRQILGQKVEFLVSFYNNEISEKSEIFDDQFSVERPDGSNFTLKIRSTKLEDSAMYFCASISGTSGRAYYNEQFFGPGTRLTVL.

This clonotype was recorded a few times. The CDR3 sequence: CASSSAGAGPDTQYF. The DNA of the CDR3 is TGTGCCAGCAGTTCCGCTGGCGCGGGGCCAGATACGCAGTATTTT. The rearrangement uses TRBV28 and TRBJ2-3, with a possible D match to TRBD2 (6 bases). This CDR3 has 15 amino acids. V was pared by 4 bases and J by 4 bases, with 15 bases between. CDR1 and CDR2 from the germline V gene are MDHEN and SYDVKM.

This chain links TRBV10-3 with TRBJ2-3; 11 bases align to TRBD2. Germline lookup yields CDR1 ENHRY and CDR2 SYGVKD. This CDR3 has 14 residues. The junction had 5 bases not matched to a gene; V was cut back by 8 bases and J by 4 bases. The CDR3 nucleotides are TGTGCCATCCAACGGACTAGCGGGTCAGATACGCAGTATTTT. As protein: CAIQRTSGSDTQYF.

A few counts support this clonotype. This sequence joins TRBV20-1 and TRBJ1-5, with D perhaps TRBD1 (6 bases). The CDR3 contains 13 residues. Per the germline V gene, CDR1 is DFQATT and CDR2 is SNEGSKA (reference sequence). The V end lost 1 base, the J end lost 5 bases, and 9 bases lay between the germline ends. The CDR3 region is CSARGNRDQPQHF. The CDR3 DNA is TGCAGTGCTAGAGGGAACAGGGATCAGCCCCAGCATTTT.

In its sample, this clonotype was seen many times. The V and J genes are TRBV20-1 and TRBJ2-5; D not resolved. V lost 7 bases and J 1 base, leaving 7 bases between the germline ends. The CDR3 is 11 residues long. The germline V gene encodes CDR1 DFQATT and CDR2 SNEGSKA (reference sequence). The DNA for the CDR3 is TGCAGTGTCCTTAGCCAAGAGACCCAGTACTTC. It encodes CSVLSQETQYF.

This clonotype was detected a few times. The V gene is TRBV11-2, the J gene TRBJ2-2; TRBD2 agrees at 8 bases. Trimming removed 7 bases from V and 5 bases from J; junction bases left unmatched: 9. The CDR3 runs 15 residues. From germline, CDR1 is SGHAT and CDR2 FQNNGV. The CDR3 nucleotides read TGTGCCAGCAACGGGGGGGGCGGGAGGACCGGGGAGCTGTTTTTT. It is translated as CASNGGGGRTGELFF.

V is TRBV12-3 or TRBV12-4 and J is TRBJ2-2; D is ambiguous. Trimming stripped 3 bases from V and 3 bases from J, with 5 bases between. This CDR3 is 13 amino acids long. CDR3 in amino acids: CASSFQDTGELFF. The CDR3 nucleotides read TGTGCCAGCAGTTTCCAGGACACCGGGGAGCTGTTTTTT.

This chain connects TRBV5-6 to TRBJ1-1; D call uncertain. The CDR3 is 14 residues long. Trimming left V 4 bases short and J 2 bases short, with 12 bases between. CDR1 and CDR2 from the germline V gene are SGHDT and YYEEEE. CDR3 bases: TGTGCCAGCAGCGCCGGACTGAGAAACACTGAAGCTTTCTTT. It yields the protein CASSAGLRNTEAFF. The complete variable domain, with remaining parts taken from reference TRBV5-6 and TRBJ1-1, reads DAGVTQSPTHLIKTRGQQVTLRCSPKSGHDTVSWYQQALGQGPQFIFQYYEEEERQRGNFPDRFSGHQFPNYSSELNVNALLLGDSALYLCASSAGLRNTEAFFGQGTRLTVV.